The next 23 T cell receptor beta chains were all read from a single sample in a study of T cells in Graves' hyperthyroidism and ophthalmopathy. TCR beta CDR3 regions were amplified from RNA transcripts. The HTBI primer set served for first-round RT-PCR of the TCR CDR3. One entry per CDR3 protein, called by TCRdb with MiXCR from the multiplex PCR reads. Of 600,000 to 900,000 distinct CDR3 sequences in the sample, roughly 17% are singletons; the top ten hold over 7.5%. Sequencing was done on a sample of blood. These receptors originate from a man in his late teens or twenties with Graves' hyperthyroidism.

This clonotype was counted only a few times. The CDR3 protein is CASSQRLEFEQYF. DNA for the CDR3: TGTGCCAGCAGCCAGCGTCTAGAGTTCGAGCAGTACTTC. This chain joins TRBV5-5 and TRBJ2-7; D unclear. Deletions cut 4 bases from V and 6 bases from J, with 14 bases between. This CDR3 spans 13 amino acids. Germline CDR1 reads SGHKS; CDR2 reads YYEKEE (reference sequence).

This clonotype was seen many times. CDR3 protein: CASSPMNTDTQYF. DNA for the CDR3: TGTGCCAGCAGTCCCATGAACACAGATACGCAGTATTTT. The chain links TRBV12-3 or TRBV12-4 to TRBJ2-3; D remains unclear. The CDR3 extends over 13 amino acids. Trimming cost V 5 bases and J 2 bases, with 8 bases left between them.

This clonotype has a handful of counts. The rearrangement joins TRBV20-1 to TRBJ1-5; 7 bases are a match to TRBD1. J lost 7 bases, V lost 6 bases, and 9 bases had no gene match. From germline, CDR1 is DFQATT and CDR2 SNEGSKA (reference sequence). The CDR3 loop spans 13 amino acids. CDR3 sequence reads: CSAETGFGQPQHF. DNA of the CDR3: TGCAGTGCCGAGACAGGGTTTGGACAGCCCCAGCATTTT.

The V gene is TRBV4-2, the J gene TRBJ2-3; 7 bases line up with TRBD2. CDR1 and CDR2 from the germline V gene are LGHNA and YNFKEQ. V shed 0 bases and J 2 bases; nucleotides not matched to a gene: 8. The CDR3 contains 17 residues. CDR3 residues: CASSQDQLAEHTDTQYF. The CDR3 bases are TGTGCCAGCAGCCAAGATCAGCTAGCGGAGCACACAGATACGCAGTATTTT.

This clonotype was counted ten times or more. The chain employs TRBV3-1 and TRBJ1-2, with a possible D match to TRBD1 (5 bases). This CDR3 spans 14 amino acids. CDR1 is LGHDT, CDR2 YNNKEL, per germline (reference sequence). Deletions cut 2 bases from V and 4 bases from J, with 11 bases between. CDR3 sequence (DNA): TGTGCCAGCAGCCAACAATCGACAGTCTATGGCTACACCTTC. It codes for CASSQQSTVYGYTF.

The chain recombines TRBV27 with TRBJ1-2; 7 bases line up with TRBD1. The ends lost 4 bases at V and 6 bases at J; junction bases unmatched: 17. The CDR3 contains 17 residues. The V gene's germline CDR1 is MNHEY and CDR2 SMNVEV (reference sequence). CDR3 sequence: CASSSVLRGGQRNGYTF. Here the CDR3 DNA reads TGTGCCAGCAGTTCCGTTCTCAGGGGGGGTCAACGCAATGGCTACACCTTC.

This clonotype was seen a few times. This chain links TRBV30 with TRBJ2-2; D call uncertain. The CDR3 is made up of 10 amino acids. Trimming removed 3 bases from V and 4 bases from J, with 0 bases in between. Germline-derived CDR1 and CDR2 are GTSNPN and SVGIG (reference sequence). The CDR3 DNA is TGTGCCTGGAGCACCGGGGAGCTGTTTTTT. It specifies CAWSTGELFF.

This clonotype was counted ten times or more. V gene TRBV18 combines with J gene TRBJ1-1, with TRBD1 identical over 8 bases. This CDR3 contains 16 residues. Germline trimming cut 1 base from V and 0 bases from J; bases unmatched to any gene: 4. Per germline, CDR1 KGHSH and CDR2 LQKENI. Written as DNA, the CDR3 is TGTGCCAGCTCACCACGGGACAGGAGGATGAACACTGAAGCTTTCTTT. Residues: CASSPRDRRMNTEAFF.

This clonotype was counted between two and nine times. This chain uses TRBV29-1 with TRBJ2-7; the D is unclear. Trimming left V 0 bases short and J 6 bases short, with 12 bases between. The germline gives CDR1 SQVTM, CDR2 ANQGSEA. The CDR3 covers 13 residues. The CDR3 spells CSVEDEAWLEQYF. Here the CDR3 DNA reads TGCAGCGTTGAAGATGAGGCCTGGCTCGAGCAGTACTTC.

This chain connects TRBV29-1 to TRBJ2-1; 10 nucleotides agree with TRBD1. The CDR3 extends over 14 amino acids. V shed 7 bases, J shed 4 bases, and the junction held 7 bases outside the gene matches. Per the germline V gene, CDR1 is SQVTM and CDR2 is ANQGSEA. This CDR3 reads CSAPGQGWYNEQFF. The CDR3 DNA is TGCAGCGCACCGGGACAGGGGTGGTACAATGAGCAGTTCTTC.

This rearrangement joins TRBV30 to TRBJ1-5, with 7 bases that match TRBD1. The CDR3 is 14 amino acids. Germline CDR1 GTSNPN, CDR2 SVGIG (reference sequence). Losses at the gene ends were 0 bases for V and 6 bases for J; bases not matched to a gene: 5. CDR3 loop: CAWSVQGVRQPQHF. CDR3 DNA sequence: TGTGCCTGGAGTGTTCAGGGGGTGCGTCAGCCCCAGCATTTT.

This clonotype has at least ten counts. The rearrangement joins TRBV29-1 to TRBJ2-5; 12 nucleotides match TRBD2. Germline V gene sequence: CDR1 SQVTM, CDR2 ANQGSEA. The CDR3 sequence is 17 residues long. V shed 7 bases and J 1 base; nucleotides not matched to a gene: 13. In DNA, the CDR3 is TGCAGCGCCGAAGGTCGGCTAGCGGGAGGGCCCCAAGAGACCCAGTACTTC. This sequence encodes CSAEGRLAGGPQETQYF.

V is TRBV28 and J is TRBJ2-1; 8 bases line up with TRBD2. CDR3 length equals 16 residues. V lost 5 bases and J lost 2; bases outside the gene matches: 8. CDR1 is MDHEN and CDR2 is SYDVKM in the germline V gene. The CDR3 DNA reads as TGTGCCAGCAGTCCCTCTGGCGGGAGGCCCTACAATGAGCAGTTCTTC. This codes for CASSPSGGRPYNEQFF.

This clonotype occurred many times. CDR3 sequence reads: CASSLAEGGNIQYF. The DNA for the CDR3 is TGCGCCAGCAGCTTGGCCGAAGGGGGAAACATTCAGTACTTC. This sequence joins TRBV5-1 and TRBJ2-4; D perhaps matches TRBD1 (6 bases). The CDR3 covers 14 residues. The germline CDR1 and CDR2 sequences are SGHRS and YFSETQ. V lost 0 bases and J 6 bases, leaving 10 bases between the germline ends.

There are many counts of this clonotype. The rearrangement uses TRBV28 and TRBJ2-1; D remains ambiguous. CDR3 length: 12 residues. The germline CDR1 and CDR2 sequences are MDHEN and SYDVKM. V shed 10 bases and J shed 8 bases, with 15 bases lying between them. The CDR3 nucleotides are TGTGCCACCCGAATGACGAGCGATGAGCAGTTCTTC. It encodes CATRMTSDEQFF.

This clonotype was picked up a small number of times. This chain uses TRBV6-5 with TRBJ2-7, with 9 positions matching TRBD1. Per germline, CDR1 MNHEY and CDR2 SVGAGI. J was trimmed by 3 bases and V by 2 bases; bases with no gene match: 2. This CDR3 region has 14 residues. The chain's CDR3 is CASSYQGQGYEQYF. For the CDR3, the DNA is TGTGCCAGCAGTTACCAGGGACAGGGCTACGAGCAGTACTTC.

This clonotype was seen at least ten times. This chain uses TRBV10-3 with TRBJ2-5, with 11 bases fitting TRBD2. This CDR3 has 15 residues. The V gene end was trimmed by 4 bases and the J gene end by 1 base; junction bases not matched to a gene: 2. In germline, CDR1 is ENHRY, CDR2 SYGVKD. For the CDR3, the DNA is TGTGCCATCAGTGTAGGACTAGCGGGCCAAGAGACCCAGTACTTC. Amino acids: CAISVGLAGQETQYF.

This clonotype was recorded many times. This chain uses TRBV20-1 with TRBJ1-1; D is possibly TRBD1 (6 bases). Germline V CDR1 and CDR2: DFQATT, SNEGSKA (reference sequence). The V gene lost 1 base and the J gene lost 8 bases, with 8 bases spanning the gap. The CDR3 has 11 residues. CDR3 sequence: CSARVGTEAFF. The DNA for the CDR3 is TGCAGTGCTAGAGTCGGGACAGAAGCTTTCTTT.

As concerns this clonotype: Compared with germline, one end of the junction differs, possibly owing to a read error. The chain has TRBV15 and TRBJ1-3, with a possible D match to TRBD1 (6 bases). This CDR3 comprises 14 residues. Germline lookup yields CDR1 LNHNV and CDR2 YYDKDF (reference sequence). CDR3 sequence reads: CATSKGVTGSTIYF. DNA of the CDR3: TGTGCCACCAGCAAGGGGGTGACTGGAAGCACCATATATTTT. Drawing the rest from reference TRBV15 and TRBJ1-3, the complete variable domain is DAMVIQNPRYQVTQFGKPVTLSCSQTLNHNVMYWYQQKSSQAPKLLFHYYDKDFNNEADTPDNFQSRRPNTSFCFLDIRSPGLGDTAMYLCATSKGVTGSTIYFGEGSWLTVV.

The CDR3: CASSSQGASNEKLFF. CDR3 bases: TGTGCCAGCAGCTCTCAGGGGGCCTCTAATGAAAAACTGTTTTTT. V and J are TRBV5-4 and TRBJ1-4; TRBD1 matches 8 bases. CDR1 and CDR2 (germline): SGHNT, YYREEE (reference sequence). The CDR3 length is 15 residues. The junction had 4 bases not matched to a gene; V was cut back by 3 bases and J by 3 bases.

The rearrangement joins TRBV7-3 to TRBJ2-1, with TRBD2 identical over 11 bases. This CDR3 has 14 amino acids. V was pared by 5 bases and J by 5 bases, with 2 bases of the junction left unmatched. Germline V gene lookup returns CDR1 SGHTA and CDR2 FQGTGA. CDR3 amino acids: CASSGGLADNEQFF. The CDR3 bases are TGTGCCAGCAGCGGGGGACTAGCGGACAATGAGCAGTTCTTC.

Ten or more counts support this clonotype. The rearrangement links TRBV20-1 to TRBJ2-2, with D possibly matching TRBD1 (5 bases). The V end was cut by 0 bases, the J end by 7 bases, with 15 bases between. CDR3 size: 15 residues. Germline-derived CDR1 and CDR2 are DFQATT and SNEGSKA (reference sequence). The CDR3: CSARDRAGQHGELFF. The CDR3 bases are TGCAGTGCTAGAGATCGGGCAGGGCAGCACGGGGAGCTGTTTTTT.

This clonotype has more than one count but fewer than ten. This sequence joins TRBV3-1 and TRBJ1-4; 8 bases line up with TRBD1. The CDR3 runs to 15 residues. CDR1 is LGHDT and CDR2 is YNNKEL in the germline V gene (reference sequence). V was clipped by 3 bases and J by 8 bases; unmatched bases: 8. The DNA for the CDR3 is TGTGCCAGCAGCCAGAACAGGGGGAGCATCGAAAAACTGTTTTTT. This sequence encodes CASSQNRGSIEKLFF.